This T cell receptor (beta chain) is drawn from a study of cytomegalovirus exposure and HLA in healthy donors. Germline V lookup: CDR1 SGDLS, CDR2 YYNGEE. Trimming removed 2 bases from V and 4 bases from J; junction bases left unmatched: 3. The CDR3 is 15 residues long. General study findings and limits: According to reports, the classifier identified cytomegalovirus status with high specificity and sensitivity. Cytomegalovirus association was assigned to over 150 TCR beta chains.

Libraries were prepared by immunoSEQ multiplex PCR; TCRdb keeps only in-frame clonotypes and omits some of them. This table holds almost 65,000 clones, 80% to 90% found once. In regard to this clone: As yet, its antigen is unknown.

The sample was PBMCs. The TCR comes from a woman under 30 in good health and CMV-seronegative. V and J are TRBV9 and TRBJ2-1; 10 bases map to TRBD2. The CDR3 DNA follows: TGTGCCAGCAGCGTGTCGACTAGCGGGTACAATGAGCAGTTCTTC. Protein: CASSVSTSGYNEQFF.